This TCR beta chain was captured by sequencing in a study of cytomegalovirus exposure and HLA in healthy donors. Regarding the study as a whole: There were some 150 TCR beta chains listed as cytomegalovirus-associated. Within the data, a cluster of highly shared sequence variants was likely a sequencing artifact.

The PCR ran on 60 Vbeta and 13 Jbeta primers. In the authors' methods: Around 80 million unique TCR beta chains, roughly 11 million of them shared, were counted by a later analysis. Libraries were prepared by immunoSEQ multiplex PCR; TCRdb keeps only in-frame clonotypes and omits some of them. V and J calls and clone size follow that table, whereas D and trimming were derived from the DNA. The sample has about 31,000 clones, roughly 44% seen once. A remark on this clone: Its matching antigen is unknown.

CDR1 is MDHEN and CDR2 is SYDVKM in the germline V gene. Trimming shortened V by 4 bases and J by 0 bases, and 13 bases separated the two germline ends. This CDR3 has 16 amino acids. The chain recombines TRBV28 with TRBJ1-3, with D perhaps TRBD1 (6 bases). This sequence was found in a woman aged 50 to 60 in good health and CMV-seronegative. Sequenced: PBMCs. CDR3 protein: CASSYPQGTSGNTIYF. CDR3 sequence (DNA): TGTGCCAGCAGTTACCCTCAGGGGACCTCTGGAAACACCATATATTTT.